The sequence of this TCR beta chain was determined in a study of T cells in women clearing cervical HPV infection. Study-wide results and limits: CIN3+ cases had significantly higher TCR repertoire richness than controls, but evenness did not differ.

Looked up from germline, CDR1 is SQVTM and CDR2 is ANQGSEA. This CDR3 is built from 13 residues. Regarding this clone: The antigen is unknown. Sequencing ends 3 residues short of the CDR3 end; the germline J gene provides the rest.

Profiling relied on immunoSEQ multiplex PCR, and the TCRdb table lists in-frame clones only, not all of them. With 20,000 to 25,000 clones in the sample, the ten largest clones hold 6.5% to 8.5%. The chain combines TRBV29-1 with TRBJ1-2, with a possible D match to TRBD1 (5 bases). Sequenced sample: blood buffy coat. This sequence originates from a woman aged 18-70 years with a cervical HPV16 infection that either progressed to CIN3+ or cleared (not recorded which). The CDR3 bases that were read are TGCAGCGTTGGCAAACCAGGGTTGAAGGGC. It translates to CSVGKPGLKG. The CDR3 in full is CSVGKPGLKGYTF.